One and the same sample provided the 20 T cell receptor beta chains below, sequenced in a study of T cell responses to AZD1222 COVID-19 vaccine. Sequenced by immunoSEQ multiplex PCR; TCRdb stores in-frame clones only, minus some. The sample has tens of thousands of clones, around 86% seen once. The source was peripheral blood, collected on day 0 of AZD1222 vaccination. The receptors derive from an adult in good health.

The chain employs TRBV12-3 or TRBV12-4 and TRBJ1-2, with no clear D. V gave up 3 bases and J gave up 2 bases, with 7 bases separating them. The CDR3 loop spans 13 amino acids. The CDR3: CASSLTGNYGYTF. The CDR3 DNA sequence: TGTGCCAGCAGTTTGACGGGAAACTATGGCTACACCTTC.

The gene calls are TRBV11-1 and TRBJ2-3, with D possibly being TRBD1 (5 bases). This CDR3 region has 14 residues. V lost 0 bases and J lost 8, with 12 bases in between. Germline loops: CDR1 SGHAT, CDR2 FQDESV (reference sequence). CDR3 sequence (DNA): TGTGCCAGCAGCTTAGCGTTCCAGGGCGCTACGCAGTATTTT. Residues: CASSLAFQGATQYF. Together with reference TRBV11-1 and TRBJ2-3, the CDR3 gives the full variable domain: EAEVAQSPRYKITEKSQAVAFWCDPISGHATLYWYRQILGQGPELLVQFQDESVVDDSQLPKDRFSAERLKGVDSTLKIQPAELGDSAMYLCASSLAFQGATQYFGPGTRLTVL.

This clone has more than one count but fewer than ten. The V gene is TRBV28, the J gene TRBJ1-1, with D hard to call. CDR1 and CDR2 from the germline V gene are MDHEN and SYDVKM. The CDR3 loop spans 11 amino acids. The V end was cut by 6 bases, the J end by 3 bases, with 5 bases between. Here the CDR3 reads CASRLYTEAFF. Here the CDR3 DNA reads TGTGCCAGCAGGTTGTACACTGAAGCTTTCTTT.

This clone came up once. This chain joins TRBV14 and TRBJ2-3; D call uncertain. CDR1 SGHDN and CDR2 FVKESK come from the germline V gene. V was cut by 3 bases and J by 1 base, with 17 bases left in between. The CDR3 runs to 17 residues. CDR3: CASSHTIGGRGTDTQYF. The CDR3 nucleotides are TGTGCCAGCAGCCACACTATTGGCGGAAGGGGCACAGATACGCAGTATTTT.

The CDR3 reads CASSLNLDQPQHF. The CDR3, as DNA: TGTGCCAGCAGCTTAAACCTGGATCAGCCCCAGCATTTT. The chain joins TRBV11-1 to TRBJ1-5, with D hard to call. The CDR3 is 13 amino acids. Trimming shortened V by 2 bases and J by 5 bases, and 7 bases separated the two germline ends. Germline V CDR1 and CDR2: SGHAT, FQDESV (reference sequence). The full variable domain, its missing parts supplied by reference TRBV11-1 and TRBJ1-5, is EAEVAQSPRYKITEKSQAVAFWCDPISGHATLYWYRQILGQGPELLVQFQDESVVDDSQLPKDRFSAERLKGVDSTLKIQPAELGDSAMYLCASSLNLDQPQHFGDGTRLSIL.

This clone was seen a handful of times. The V and J genes are TRBV14 and TRBJ2-7; TRBD2 matches at 13 bases. Looked up from germline, CDR1 is SGHDN and CDR2 is FVKESK. J gave up 6 bases and V 4 bases, and 9 bases lay outside the gene matches. CDR3 length equals 16 residues. Written as DNA, the CDR3 is TGTGCCAGCAGCCCGGGACTAGCGGGACCCGGAGGCGAGCAGTACTTC. Its translation is CASSPGLAGPGGEQYF.

The V call is TRBV7-9, the J call TRBJ2-2, with TRBD2 identical over 7 bases. J gave up 7 bases and V 5 bases, and 10 bases lay outside the gene matches. The CDR3 totals 15 residues. The germline gives CDR1 SEHNR, CDR2 FQNEAQ (reference sequence). CDR3 nucleotide sequence: TGTGCCAGCAGCCGAACCACGGGGGGAATCGGGGAGCTGTTTTTT. The encoded protein is CASSRTTGGIGELFF.

The V call is TRBV6-2 or TRBV6-3, the J call TRBJ1-1, with D perhaps matching TRBD1 (5 bases). The CDR3 sequence is 16 residues long. Germline V gene sequence: CDR1 MNHEY, CDR2 SVGEGT. With 6 bases removed from V and 0 bases from J, the gap between germline ends came to 17 bases. The CDR3: CASSPGRDYMNTEAFF. CDR3 coding DNA: TGTGCCAGCAGCCCCGGCCGGGACTACATGAACACTGAAGCTTTCTTT.

Remarks on this clone: At one end, the junction sequence differs from germline, possibly due to a read error. The V call is TRBV14, the J call TRBJ1-4, with 8 bases aligning to TRBD1. CDR1 SGHDN and CDR2 FVKESK come from the germline V gene. CDR3 length equals 15 residues. CDR3: CASTQTTGAGEKLFF. Written as DNA, the CDR3 is TGTGCCAGCACCCAAACGACAGGGGCGGGCGAAAAACTGTTTTTT.

This clone was counted once. This CDR3 reads CASSLREAEGVDSYEQYF. The CDR3 DNA reads as TGTGCCAGCAGTTTAAGGGAAGCCGAAGGGGTCGACTCCTACGAGCAGTACTTC. V gene TRBV27 combines with J gene TRBJ2-7, with a tentative D call TRBD1 (5 bases). The CDR3 totals 18 residues. Germline V CDR1 and CDR2: MNHEY, SMNVEV (reference sequence). The V end was cut by 2 bases, the J end by 0 bases, with 20 bases between.

The chain is built from TRBV6-2 or TRBV6-3 and TRBJ1-5, with 8 positions matching TRBD1. CDR3 length: 15 amino acids. Germline V gene sequence: CDR1 MNHEY, CDR2 SVGEGT. V was pared by 5 bases and J by 2 bases, with 5 bases of the junction left unmatched. The CDR3 loop reads CASSKQQGGNQPQHF. CDR3 bases: TGTGCCAGCAGTAAACAACAGGGGGGCAATCAGCCCCAGCATTTT.

The rearrangement joins TRBV27 to TRBJ2-2, with TRBD2 matching over 13 bases. The CDR3 runs to 16 residues. V lost 10 bases to trimming and J lost 0 bases; unmatched junction nucleotides: 5. Germline loops: CDR1 MNHEY, CDR2 SMNVEV (reference sequence). The chain's CDR3 is CAIGLAGDTNTGELFF. For the CDR3, the DNA is TGTGCCATCGGACTAGCGGGAGACACGAACACCGGGGAGCTGTTTTTT.

This rearrangement joins TRBV10-2 to TRBJ2-2; tentatively, D is TRBD2 (6 bases). Trimming shortened V by 6 bases and J by 3 bases, and 8 bases separated the two germline ends. Germline V gene sequence: CDR1 WSHSY, CDR2 SAAADI. This CDR3 has 13 amino acids. CDR3 sequence (DNA): TGCGCCAGCAGGGGACTGGACACCGGGGAGCTGTTTTTT. It codes for CASRGLDTGELFF.

The chain joins TRBV6-5 to TRBJ2-1; TRBD2 matches 14 bases. The ends lost 0 bases at V and 10 bases at J; junction bases unmatched: 5. The CDR3 is 16 residues long. CDR1 and CDR2 (germline): MNHEY, SVGAGI. The CDR3 coding sequence is TGTGCCAGCAGTTACTCGGGGACTAGCGGGAGCGGGGAGCAGTTCTTC. This gives the protein CASSYSGTSGSGEQFF.

The chain has TRBV21-1 and TRBJ1-4. TRBV21-1 is a pseudogene locus. The CDR3 has 20 residues. CDR3 amino acids: CASSKGGKPGLGVFGEKLFF. The CDR3 nucleotides read TGTGCCAGCAGCAAAGGCGGTAAGCCGGGACTGGGCGTGTTCGGTGAAAAACTGTTTTTT.

This chain uses TRBV7-9 with TRBJ1-1; D not resolved. Germline CDR1 and CDR2: SEHNR and FQNEAQ (reference sequence). CDR3 length equals 13 residues. Trimming took 0 bases from V and 1 from J, leaving 3 bases between them. CDR3 DNA: TGTGCCAGCAGCTTAGCGGCGAACACTGAAGCTTTCTTT. Amino acids: CASSLAANTEAFF.

The chain is built from TRBV9 and TRBJ1-1; D perhaps matches TRBD1 (6 bases). The CDR3 spans 13 residues. V was pared by 0 bases and J by 5 bases, with 8 bases between. Germline lookup yields CDR1 SGDLS and CDR2 YYNGEE. CDR3 protein: CASSVGGHTEAFF. The CDR3 DNA follows: TGTGCCAGCAGCGTAGGGGGGCATACTGAAGCTTTCTTT.

The chain's CDR3 is CASSEGTGVGEQYF. CDR3 nucleotides: TGTGCCAGCAGTGAAGGGACAGGGGTCGGGGAGCAGTACTTC. The chain has TRBV6-1 and TRBJ2-7; the match to TRBD1 covers 9 bases. This CDR3 has 14 residues. Germline V gives CDR1 MNHNS, CDR2 SASEGT. Unmatched junction bases numbered 5, after V lost 1 base and J lost 7 bases.

This clone appeared a few times. The chain recombines TRBV7-2 with TRBJ2-7; perhaps TRBD2 as D (6 bases). From germline, CDR1 is SGHTA and CDR2 FQGNSA. The CDR3 is 14 residues long. The germline V and J ends were trimmed by 1 base and 3 bases, with 10 bases remaining between them. The CDR3 reads CASSLEAGYYEQYF. The DNA of the CDR3 is TGTGCCAGCAGCTTAGAGGCGGGGTACTACGAGCAGTACTTC.

This rearrangement joins TRBV7-3 to TRBJ2-5; D gene unclear. Trimming stripped 2 bases from V and 0 bases from J, with 16 bases between. CDR3 length equals 17 residues. Per germline, CDR1 SGHTA and CDR2 FQGTGA. The DNA of the CDR3 is TGTGCCAGCAGCTTAGACGAGGAATGGCCCTACCAAGAGACCCAGTACTTC. This codes for CASSLDEEWPYQETQYF.